Below, 27 T cell receptor beta chains from the same sample are listed, as sequenced in a study of low-dose radiotherapy and immunotherapy resistance in tumors. Gene-specific TRAV and TRBV primers were used for first-strand cDNA, covering alpha and beta chains. TCRs underwent roughly 19 PCR cycles of amplification with a constant-region primer and V-primer adapter. TCRdb re-analysed the reads in MiXCR, keeping a single row per CDR3 protein. The table lists under 90,000 distinct CDR3 sequences, over 15% of them singletons, with 2.8% in the top ten. Time point reported: before trial treatment. The sequenced sample was PBMCs, obtained before treatment. The receptors shown here come from a male donor with prostate cancer.

By share of the sample, this clonotype is medium-sized. At one end the junction does not follow the germline gene, possibly because of a read error. The chain has TRBV5-1 and TRBJ2-2; D is unclear. Germline loops: CDR1 SGHRS, CDR2 YFSETQ. The CDR3 runs 15 residues. This CDR3 reads CASSPDRGGAGELFF. The CDR3 DNA follows: TGTGCCAGCAGCCCGGACCGAGGCGGCGCCGGGGAGCTGTTTTTT.

This clonotype appeared many times. This chain joins TRBV3-1 and TRBJ2-7; the D gene is possibly TRBD2 (6 bases). The V end lost 4 bases, the J end lost 0 bases, and 10 bases lay between the germline ends. Per germline, CDR1 LGHDT and CDR2 YNNKEL (reference sequence). CDR3 length: 14 amino acids. The CDR3 DNA is TGTGCCAGCAGCCCAGGGACTCGCTCCTACGAGCAGTACTTC. Translated, it gives CASSPGTRSYEQYF.

A note on this clonotype: A far larger clone differs by one base, so this is likely a read error. The genes are TRBV6-8 and TRBJ2-3; TRBD1 agrees at 7 bases. The CDR3 sequence is 15 residues long. CDR1 is MNHGY, CDR2 SAAAGT, per germline. This CDR3 reads CDSSEPGQWPDTQYF. For the CDR3, the DNA is TGTGACAGCAGTGAGCCGGGACAGTGGCCAGATACGCAGTATTTT.

This clonotype showed up many times. The chain uses TRBV12-3 or TRBV12-4 and TRBJ2-2, with 14 positions matching TRBD2. The CDR3 has 16 residues. With 6 bases clipped from V and 3 bases from J, the junction kept 3 bases outside the gene matches. CDR3: CASRTSGGDYTGELFF. DNA of the CDR3: TGTGCCAGCAGGACTAGCGGGGGGGATTACACCGGGGAGCTGTTTTTT.

This clonotype was counted many times. The chain links TRBV5-4 to TRBJ2-2, with D perhaps assigned TRBD1 or TRBD2 (5 bases each). The CDR3 sequence is 15 residues long. V was clipped by 4 bases and J by 1 base, with 11 bases between them. CDR1 and CDR2 (germline): SGHNT, YYREEE (reference sequence). The chain's CDR3 is CASSHDGGNTGELFF. In nucleotides, the CDR3 is TGTGCCAGCAGCCATGATGGGGGGAACACCGGGGAGCTGTTTTTT. The full variable domain, completed using reference TRBV5-4 and TRBJ2-2, is ETGVTQSPTHLIKTRGQQVTLRCSSQSGHNTVSWYQQALGQGPQFIFQYYREEENGRGNFPPRFSGLQFPNYSSELNVNALELDDSALYLCASSHDGGNTGELFFGEGSRLTVL.

This clonotype has just one count. The chain uses TRBV9 and TRBJ2-7; a possible D gene is TRBD2 (7 bases). The CDR3 has 14 amino acids. Between the trimmed V and J ends, which lost 0 bases and 5 bases, there was a span of 12 bases. Looked up from germline, CDR1 is SGDLS and CDR2 is YYNGEE. The CDR3 coding sequence is TGTGCCAGCAGCGTAGAGGGGGGGGTCCACGAGCAGTACTTC. This translates into CASSVEGGVHEQYF.

This clonotype was found many times. V and J are TRBV23-1 and TRBJ2-7; D is possibly TRBD1 (6 bases). TRBV23-1 is an open reading frame, and its role is uncertain. Trimming stripped 3 bases from V and 1 base from J, with 7 bases between. The CDR3 consists of 13 residues. The CDR3 loop is CASSQRGSYEQYF. CDR3 coding DNA: TGCGCCAGCAGTCAGAGGGGGTCCTACGAGCAGTACTTC.

This clonotype was recorded at least ten times. The chain carries TRBV7-2 and TRBJ1-6, with TRBD1 as a possible D gene (6 bases). Germline-derived CDR1 and CDR2 are SGHTA and FQGNSA. V shed 5 bases and J shed 9 bases, with 20 bases lying between them. The CDR3 is made up of 16 amino acids. As DNA, the CDR3 is TGTGCCAGCAGCGTCCGGGCGGGGGCCTCGACTTCACCCCTCCACTTT. Translating it yields CASSVRAGASTSPLHF.

This clonotype was counted many times. The chain links TRBV18 to TRBJ2-5, with no clear D. V was shortened by 3 bases and J by 5 bases, with 10 bases between the two germline ends. This CDR3 contains 13 residues. Germline V CDR1 and CDR2: KGHSH, LQKENI. CDR3 in amino acids: CASSPPRAETQYF. The DNA of the CDR3 is TGTGCCAGCTCACCGCCTAGGGCGGAGACCCAGTACTTC. Looking up the rest from reference TRBV18 and TRBJ2-5 gives the full variable domain: NAGVMQNPRHLVRRRGQEARLRCSPMKGHSHVYWYRQLPEEGLKFMVYLQKENIIDESGMPKERFSAEFPKEGPSILRIQQVVRGDSAAYFCASSPPRAETQYFGPGTRLLVL.

This clonotype was recorded at least ten times. This chain links TRBV12-3 or TRBV12-4 with TRBJ2-3; D is uncertain. There are 14 residues in the CDR3. V gave up 6 bases and J gave up 9 bases, with 19 bases separating them. The CDR3 DNA sequence: TGTGCCAGCAGCCCTTACCCCCTAGTCCGGACGCAGTATTTT. Protein sequence: CASSPYPLVRTQYF.

This clonotype was seen just once. CDR3 nucleotides: TGTGCCAGCAGACAGGGCCCCTTCTCCTATAATTCACCCCTCCACTTT. Its translation: CASRQGPFSYNSPLHF. The chain couples TRBV28 to TRBJ1-6, with D tentatively TRBD1 (6 bases). The CDR3 spans 16 residues. CDR1 and CDR2 (germline): MDHEN, SYDVKM. V dropped 6 bases and J dropped 0 bases, with 12 bases sitting between them.

A remark on this clonotype: No conserved phenylalanine or tryptophan is present at the end of the CDR3, so a read error is the likely explanation. The DNA is omitted, as the CDR3 cannot be located on it reliably, and the CDR3 follows TCRdb's listing. The rearrangement uses TRBV10-2 and TRBJ2-6; TRBD1 is taken as the D call from the table, unchecked against the DNA. The CDR3 region is 8 residues in length, termini included. Germline V lookup: CDR1 WSHSY, CDR2 SAAADI. CDR3 region: CASRETGT.

The sample holds many counts of this clonotype. The chain uses TRBV4-2 and TRBJ2-1, with unresolved D. V was trimmed by 4 bases and J by 6 bases, leaving 13 bases between them. CDR3 length equals 14 residues. The germline CDR1 and CDR2 sequences are LGHNA and YNFKEQ. CDR3 residues: CASSLLPGANEQFF. The DNA for the CDR3 is TGTGCCAGCAGCCTCCTACCTGGAGCCAATGAGCAGTTCTTC.

This clonotype was counted at least ten times. The chain combines TRBV12-3 or TRBV12-4 with TRBJ1-1, with no clear D. The CDR3 contains 13 residues. Between the trimmed V and J ends, which lost 6 bases and 6 bases, there was a span of 14 bases. The CDR3 is CASSLSQRAEAFF. In DNA, the CDR3 is TGTGCCAGCAGCTTGAGTCAGAGGGCTGAAGCTTTCTTT.

This clonotype was picked up many times. The chain has TRBV11-1 and TRBJ2-1; D remains unclear. Germline lookup yields CDR1 SGHAT and CDR2 FQDESV (reference sequence). This CDR3 has 16 amino acids. Trimming pared 6 bases from V and 1 base from J, leaving 16 bases between. The CDR3 DNA reads as TGTGCCAGCAGAGACTCGAGGAGAACTTCCTACAATGAGCAGTTCTTC. Translating it yields CASRDSRRTSYNEQFF. Filled out from reference TRBV11-1 and TRBJ2-1, the complete variable domain reads EAEVAQSPRYKITEKSQAVAFWCDPISGHATLYWYRQILGQGPELLVQFQDESVVDDSQLPKDRFSAERLKGVDSTLKIQPAELGDSAMYLCASRDSRRTSYNEQFFGPGTRLTVL.

This clonotype was counted at least ten times. This chain links TRBV29-1 with TRBJ2-2, with a tentative D call TRBD2 (5 bases). Trimming cost V 2 bases and J 6 bases, with 7 bases left between them. Germline CDR1 is SQVTM and CDR2 is ANQGSEA. This CDR3 region has 12 residues. In DNA, the CDR3 is TGCAGCGTTGAACGAGGGCCCGGGGAGCTGTTTTTT. Translation: CSVERGPGELFF.

In its sample, this clonotype was seen many times. The chain carries TRBV29-1 and TRBJ2-2; maybe TRBD1 (5 bases). Per germline, CDR1 SQVTM and CDR2 ANQGSEA. Trimming took off 4 bases at V and 0 bases at J, with 9 bases between the two ends. This CDR3 spans 14 amino acids. CDR3 DNA: TGCAGCGTTGTGGACACCGCGAACACCGGGGAGCTGTTTTTT. Protein sequence: CSVVDTANTGELFF.

This clonotype was counted many times. This chain joins TRBV5-6 and TRBJ2-1; TRBD2 might be the D (6 bases). The CDR3 totals 13 residues. V was trimmed by 2 bases and J by 10 bases, leaving 13 bases between them. Germline CDR1 SGHDT, CDR2 YYEEEE. The CDR3 DNA sequence: TGTGCCAGCAGCTTCCGACTAGTAGAAGAGCAGTTCTTC. Its protein is CASSFRLVEEQFF.

This clonotype was observed at least ten times. The chain combines TRBV10-2 with TRBJ2-3; 10 nucleotides line up with TRBD1. Germline V gene data show CDR1 as WSHSY and CDR2 as SAAADI. V dropped 6 bases and J dropped 2; count of bases not matched to a gene: 5. This CDR3 is built from 15 residues. The CDR3 loop reads CASSAGTGDTDTQYF. The CDR3 DNA reads TGCGCCAGCAGCGCCGGGACAGGGGACACAGATACGCAGTATTTT.

In regard to this clonotype: A far larger clone is one nucleotide away, so this likely arose from a read error. V and J are TRBV5-6 and TRBJ2-5, with D possibly matching TRBD2 (5 bases). This CDR3 is 15 amino acids long. V was pared by 0 bases and J by 11 bases, with 20 bases between. CDR1 is SGHDT and CDR2 is YYEEEE in the germline V gene. For the CDR3, the DNA is TGTGCCAGCAGCTTGGGGGCTAGCCGATACAATGAGCAGTACTTC. It encodes CASSLGASRYNEQYF.

This clonotype occurred many times. This chain uses TRBV6-2 or TRBV6-3 with TRBJ2-5; the D call may be TRBD1 or TRBD2 (6 bases each). The CDR3 runs to 18 residues. V lost 0 bases, J lost 4 bases, and 21 bases lay in between. Germline V CDR1 and CDR2: MNHEY, SVGEGT. CDR3 sequence: CASSYSLPRTTDRETQYF. The CDR3 nucleotides read TGTGCCAGCAGTTACTCGTTACCCCGGACTACGGACAGAGAGACCCAGTACTTC.

This clonotype showed up many times. The rearrangement links TRBV5-5 to TRBJ1-4; D is undetermined. The germline V gene has CDR1 SGHKS and CDR2 YYEKEE (reference sequence). The V and J ends lost 0 bases and 14 bases respectively, with 11 bases between them. The CDR3 runs 12 residues. CDR3 sequence (DNA): TGTGCCAGCAGCTTGGACCCAGAACGGCTGTTTTTT. Protein sequence: CASSLDPERLFF.

A word on this clonotype: Only one base separates this from a far larger clonotype, so it likely reflects a read error. The chain recombines TRBV9 with TRBJ2-1, with D hard to call. Germline CDR1 SGDLS, CDR2 YYNGEE. The CDR3 covers 16 residues. V lost 2 bases, J lost 13 bases, and 25 bases lay in between. CDR3 loop: CASSVGRRPKEETQFF. Here the CDR3 DNA reads TGTGCCAGCAGCGTGGGCAGAAGGCCGAAGGAAGAGACCCAGTTCTTC.

The gene calls are TRBV12-3 or TRBV12-4 and TRBJ1-3, with 7 bases fitting TRBD1. The CDR3 runs to 18 residues. Unmatched junction bases numbered 12, after V lost 4 bases and J lost 0 bases. In DNA, the CDR3 is TGTGCCAGCAGTTCCGTTCCTCAACAGGGGTACTCTGGAAACACCATATATTTT. It translates to CASSSVPQQGYSGNTIYF.

To note about this clonotype: A clone one base away is much larger, so this may be a read error. J is TRBJ1-5 and V is TRBV23-1; D is possibly TRBD1 (6 bases). TRBV23-1 is filed as an ORF, its function uncertain. V lost 8 bases, J lost 2 bases, and 16 bases lay in between. CDR3 size: 15 residues. CDR3 protein: CASPRGASGNQPQHF. DNA of the CDR3: TGCGCCAGCCCCCGGGGGGCGAGTGGCAATCAGCCCCAGCATTTT.

This clonotype appeared many times. Written as DNA, the CDR3 is TGTGCCAGCAGTTACTCGTGGCAGGGCAATGGGGCTGAAGCTTTCTTT. Translation gives CASSYSWQGNGAEAFF. The chain recombines TRBV6-6 with TRBJ1-1; tentative D call: TRBD1 (5 bases). In germline, CDR1 is MNHNY, CDR2 SVGAGI (reference sequence). V gave up 0 bases and J gave up 6 bases, with 17 bases separating them. CDR3 length equals 16 residues.

This clonotype was seen at least ten times. The J gene is TRBJ2-3, the V gene TRBV11-2, with 7 bases fitting TRBD2. The junction had 6 bases not matched to a gene; V was cut back by 1 base and J by 8 bases. Germline V CDR1 and CDR2: SGHAT, FQNNGV. The CDR3 has 14 residues. The CDR3 sequence is CASSLGTSVGTQYF. DNA for the CDR3: TGTGCCAGCAGCTTAGGCACTAGCGTTGGTACGCAGTATTTT.